The sample holds one count of the clone carrying this TCR beta chain. The target antigen is unknown. This record comes from a study of CD8+CD57+ T cells in acquired aplastic anemia. Turning to the study itself: Sorted CD4+ and CD8+ cells yielded DNA averaging around 3.2 ug. There were some 11 million reads, on average, for CD4+ cells from healthy donors. Findings and caveats of the study: Patients and controls shared some 30 CD8+ CDR3 sequences. A significant difference in CD8+ Simpson's diversity between patients and controls was not found.

CDR3 length: 16 amino acids. The germline gives CDR1 MGHDK, CDR2 SYGVNS. V was clipped by 6 bases and J by 0 bases, with 16 bases between them. Genomic DNA constituted the template upon which TCR beta VDJ and CDR3 profiling was performed. A single record per CDR3 protein comes from TCRdb applying MiXCR to the reads. The data contain some 410,000 distinct CDR3 sequences, 60% to 80% of them singletons. The sequenced sample consisted of sorted CD4+, CD8+, or CD8+CD57+ T cells (not recorded which) from PBMCs. This clonotype originated in a human donor in good health, serving as a control. This sequence joins TRBV25-1 and TRBJ2-3, with D perhaps TRBD1 (6 bases). CDR3 sequence (DNA): TGTGCCAGCAGCGAGCAGGGGCTCCCTAGCACAGATACGCAGTATTTT. Encoded protein: CASSEQGLPSTDTQYF. The complete variable domain, with remaining parts taken from reference TRBV25-1 and TRBJ2-3, reads EADIYQTPRYLVIGTGKKITLECSQTMGHDKMYWYQQDPGMELHLIHYSYGVNSTEKGDLSSESTVSRIRTEHFPLTLESARPSHTSQYLCASSEQGLPSTDTQYFGPGTRLTVL.